This TCR beta chain was recovered during a study of prognosis after radiotherapy for stage I lung cancer. Germline lookup yields CDR1 MNHEY and CDR2 SVGEGT. The length of the CDR3 is 15 residues. Losses at the gene ends were 5 bases for V and 4 bases for J; bases not matched to a gene: 8. Multiplex PCR, run in two rounds, amplified TCR beta CDR3 from genomic DNA. It was primers specific to each TRBV and TRBJ gene that first-round PCR used. TCRdb analysed the multiplex PCR reads with MiXCR anew, one entry per CDR3 protein. The sample consists of 30,000 to 40,000 distinct CDR3 sequences, less than 45% of them appearing once.

The chain recombines TRBV6-2 or TRBV6-3 with TRBJ2-7; 10 bases align to TRBD1. The sample here was PBMCs, taken before or after stereotactic body radiation therapy (not recorded which). The clonotype comes from a donor at least 50 years old with non-small cell lung cancer. The CDR3 reads CASSAGQGGLYEQYF. As DNA, the CDR3 is TGTGCCAGCAGTGCCGGACAGGGGGGCTTATACGAGCAGTACTTC.